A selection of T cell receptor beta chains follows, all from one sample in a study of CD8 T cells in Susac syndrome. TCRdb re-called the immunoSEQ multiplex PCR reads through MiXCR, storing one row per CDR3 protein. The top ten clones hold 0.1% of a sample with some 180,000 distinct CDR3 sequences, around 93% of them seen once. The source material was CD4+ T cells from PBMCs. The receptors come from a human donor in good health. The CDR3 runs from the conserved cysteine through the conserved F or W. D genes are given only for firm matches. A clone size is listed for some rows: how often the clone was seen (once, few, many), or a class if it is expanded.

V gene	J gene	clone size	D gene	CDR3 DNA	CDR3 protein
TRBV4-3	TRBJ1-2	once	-	TGCGCCAGCAGCCAGGGTACGACAGTTAACTATGGCTACACCTTC	CASSQGTTVNYGYTF
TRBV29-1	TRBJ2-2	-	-	TGCAGCGTTGGGGTCAGGAGCACCGGGGAGCTGTTTTTT	CSVGVRSTGELFF
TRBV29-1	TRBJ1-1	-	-	TGCAGCTCGGGGCAGACTGAAGCTTTCTTT	CSSGQTEAFF
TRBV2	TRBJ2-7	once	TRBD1	TGTGCCAGCAGTGCGGACAGGTCATTTGTGGCTGAGCAGTACTTC	CASSADRSFVAEQYF
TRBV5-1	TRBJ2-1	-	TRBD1	TGCGCCAGCAGCACGGACAGGGGAAGTCTCTCCTACAATGAGCAGTTCTTC	CASSTDRGSLSYNEQFF
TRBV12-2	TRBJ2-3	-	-	TGTGCAAGTCGAATCATCGGGGGGGCCACAGATACGCAGTATTTT	CASRIIGGATDTQYF
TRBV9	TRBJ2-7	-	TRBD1	TGTGCCAGCAGCTTGGGACAGGCTAGCTCCTACGAGCAGTACTTC	CASSLGQASSYEQYF
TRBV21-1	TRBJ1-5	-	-	TGTGCCAGCAGGAAACCGGGACACCGAGATCAGCCCCAGCATTTT	CASRKPGHRDQPQHF
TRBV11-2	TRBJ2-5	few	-	TGTGCCAGCAGCCTACTACCCGGCCCTGGCCGCCAAGAGACCCAGTACTTC	CASSLLPGPGRQETQYF
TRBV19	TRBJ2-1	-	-	TGTGCCAGTAGTATTACATTTTACAATGAGCAGTTCTTC	CASSITFYNEQFF
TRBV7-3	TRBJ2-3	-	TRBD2	TGTGCCAGCAGCTTATCAGCGGGGGCCGGGGAGGCGCAGTATTTT	CASSLSAGAGEAQYF
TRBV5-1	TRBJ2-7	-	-	TGCGCCAGCGGGTTTGGGAACTACGAGCAGTACTTC	CASGFGNYEQYF
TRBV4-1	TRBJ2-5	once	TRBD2	TGCGCCAGCAGCCTGGATAGCGGGGGGGCGGTGGAGACCCAGTACTTC	CASSLDSGGAVETQYF
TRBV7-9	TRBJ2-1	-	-	TGTGCCAGCAGTCCTCTAAGGAGACTGAGCTCCTACAATGAGCAGTTCTTC	CASSPLRRLSSYNEQFF
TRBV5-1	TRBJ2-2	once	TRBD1	TGCGCCAGCAGCTTGGGCAGGGGGCCCGACACCGGGGAGCTGTTTTTT	CASSLGRGPDTGELFF
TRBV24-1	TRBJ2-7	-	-	TGTGCCACCAGTGGTCGAACAGGTCCCGGCTCCTACGAGCAGTACTTC	CATSGRTGPGSYEQYF
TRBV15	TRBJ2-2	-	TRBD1	TGTGCCACCAGCAGAGCTAGGGGGCTCGTGGCCGGGGAGCTGTTTTTT	CATSRARGLVAGELFF
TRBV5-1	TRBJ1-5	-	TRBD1	TGCGCCAGCAGAGGACAGGGGGGTCTTGGGCCCCAGCATTTT	CASRGQGGLGPQHF
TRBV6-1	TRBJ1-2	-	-	TGTGCCAGCAGTTCCACGGGGGGCAGATATGGCTACACCTTC	CASSSTGGRYGYTF
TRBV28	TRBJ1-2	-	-	TGTGCCAGCAGTTTAGCAACAGACTATGGCTACACCTTC	CASSLATDYGYTF
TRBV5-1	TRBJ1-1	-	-	TGCGCCAGCAGCTTGGCCCGTGGGGTTCAAATGAACACTGAAGCTTTCTTT	CASSLARGVQMNTEAFF
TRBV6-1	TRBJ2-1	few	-	TGTGCCAGCAGTGAAAGGCCAGGGAATGAGCAGTTCTTC	CASSERPGNEQFF
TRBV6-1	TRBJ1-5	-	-	TGTGCCAGCACTGGGACTGTATACAATCAGCCCCAGCATTTT	CASTGTVYNQPQHF
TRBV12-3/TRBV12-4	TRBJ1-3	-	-	TGTGCCAGCGGGGATCCACGGTTCTCTGGAAACACCATATATTTT	CASGDPRFSGNTIYF
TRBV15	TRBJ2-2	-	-	TGTGCCACCAGCAGAGATCCGGGAGATGGGGAGCTGTTTTTT	CATSRDPGDGELFF
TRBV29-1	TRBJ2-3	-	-	TGCAGCGTTCGGGTCCAGGGGAGAGGGACAGATACGCAGTATTTT	CSVRVQGRGTDTQYF
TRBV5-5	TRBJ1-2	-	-	TGTGCCAGCAGCTTGGTTGGAGGACGAGCTAACTATGGCTACACCTTC	CASSLVGGRANYGYTF
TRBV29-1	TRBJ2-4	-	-	TGCAGCGTTGGGGCCAGTACGCGAGCGGAGTACTTC	CSVGASTRAEYF
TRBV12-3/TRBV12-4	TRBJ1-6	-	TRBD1	TGTGCCAGCACCCAGACAGGGGGATCCTCACCCCTCCACTTT	CASTQTGGSSPLHF
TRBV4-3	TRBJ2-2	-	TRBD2	TGCGCCAGCAGCCAAGATCTAGCGGGGGGCCGGGGCACCGGGGAGCTGTTTTTT	CASSQDLAGGRGTGELFF
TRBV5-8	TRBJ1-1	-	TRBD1	TGTGCCAGCAGCTTTCCCCGGGACAGGGAAAGGAACATTGAAGCTTTCTTT	CASSFPRDRERNIEAFF
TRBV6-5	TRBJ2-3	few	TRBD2	TGTGCCAGCAGTTACCGCCCAGAGCTAGCGGGAGATACGCAGTATTTT	CASSYRPELAGDTQYF
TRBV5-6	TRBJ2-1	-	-	TGTGCCAGCAGCTTGAACGGGGGGCGCTCCTACAATGAGCAGTTCTTC	CASSLNGGRSYNEQFF
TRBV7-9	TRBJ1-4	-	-	TGTGCCAGCAGCTCGGGCCGCAGGGGTAATGAAAAACTGTTTTTT	CASSSGRRGNEKLFF
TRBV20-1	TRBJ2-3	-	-	TGCAGTGCTGGGACGCACGCAGATACGCAGTATTTT	CSAGTHADTQYF
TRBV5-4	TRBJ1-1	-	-	TGTGCCAGCAGCTTGGTCGGCAGGGAAGCTTTCTTT	CASSLVGREAFF
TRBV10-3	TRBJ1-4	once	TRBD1	TGTGCCATCAGTGAGTCCCTGACAGGGCGGCGTGAAAAACTGTTTTTT	CAISESLTGRREKLFF
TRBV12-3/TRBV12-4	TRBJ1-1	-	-	TGTGCCAGCAGCCCAACAGGGAGAGCTGAAGCTTTCTTT	CASSPTGRAEAFF
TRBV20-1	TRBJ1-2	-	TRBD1	TGCAGTGCTAGATCCCGTCCCGGGACAGGGGAATATGGCTACACCTTC	CSARSRPGTGEYGYTF
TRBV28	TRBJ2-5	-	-	TGTGCCAGCACCCGAACGGGGTGGGCCTCTAAGGGGGAGACCCAGTACTTC	CASTRTGWASKGETQYF
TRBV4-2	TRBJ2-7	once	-	TGTGCCAGCAGCCAAGGCGGCGTCTACGAGCAGTACTTC	CASSQGGVYEQYF
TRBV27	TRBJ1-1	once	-	TGTGCCAGCAGTTCCCACCCCGGGACAACCGTTGAAGCTTTCTTT	CASSSHPGTTVEAFF
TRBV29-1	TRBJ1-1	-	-	TGCAGCGTTGAAGGCTCACAGGGAAGGACTGAAGCTTTCTTT	CSVEGSQGRTEAFF
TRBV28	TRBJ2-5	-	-	TGTGCCAGCAGTGGAGGGGGACTCGACCAAGAGACCCAGTACTTC	CASSGGGLDQETQYF